This T cell receptor (beta chain) was sequenced during a study of control samples from healthy donors and cancer patients. The CDR3 has 15 residues. Generated by immunoSEQ multiplex PCR, the TCRdb table keeps only in-frame clones and is missing some. The data hold about 59,000 clones, with around 87% observed a single time. This rearrangement joins TRBV7-5 to TRBJ1-2; whether TRBD1, the table's D call, matches the DNA was not checked. TRBV7-5 is deemed a pseudogene. Material: PBMCs. This TCR was sampled from a woman aged 55 to 70 with lung cancer. The CDR3 sequence is CVRSLFGQGKYGYTF. The CDR3 DNA sequence: TGTGTCAGAAGCTTATTCGGCCAGGGCAAATATGGCTACACCTTC.